This T cell receptor beta chain appears in the sequencing data of a study of shared clonotypes between healthy human individuals. The CDR3 sequence is 14 residues long. The V and J ends lost 5 bases and 1 base respectively, with 12 bases between them. The germline V gene encodes CDR1 MDHEN and CDR2 SYDVKM. Naive-designated CD8 cells lacked CD45RO, were positively enriched for CCR7, and omitted terminally differentiated effector memory CD45RA+ cells. The count of this clone is one. The same CDR3 arises from other DNA sequences in this sample as well. Only in-frame clones appear in the TCRdb table, and some are missing; sequencing was by immunoSEQ multiplex PCR. The sample consists of just over 2,000,000 clones, about 95% of them appearing once.

The receptor was isolated from a man aged 18 to 30 in good health. The sample comprised naive CD8+ T cells sorted from blood. The chain couples TRBV28 to TRBJ2-7, with a possible D match to TRBD1 (7 bases). The CDR3 is CASSRTGGSYEQYF. The CDR3 DNA reads as TGTGCCAGCAGTCGGACAGGAGGGTCCTACGAGCAGTACTTC.